The 17 T cell receptor beta chains below all came from one sample that was sequenced in a study of blood T cell repertoires in COVID-19. The repertoire was sequenced with immunoSEQ multiplex PCR; TCRdb's copy has only in-frame clones and lacks some. The table shows roughly 220,000 clones, with 85% occurring only once. The specimen was peripheral blood. These TCRs come from a man aged 50-60 years who had recovered from COVID-19.

The chain employs TRBV20-1 and TRBJ2-5, with TRBD2 identical over 7 bases. The length of the CDR3 is 11 residues. In germline, CDR1 is DFQATT, CDR2 SNEGSKA (reference sequence). CDR3 in DNA: TGCACCTCACGGGAGGAAGAGACCCAGTACTTC. This gives the protein CTSREEETQYF.

The rearrangement links TRBV28 to TRBJ1-4; the D is unclear. The CDR3 covers 12 residues. The V end was cut by 2 bases, the J end by 7 bases, with 5 bases between. Per germline, CDR1 MDHEN and CDR2 SYDVKM. The CDR3 loop reads CASSLRSEKLFF. The CDR3 coding sequence is TGTGCCAGCAGTTTACGGTCTGAAAAACTGTTTTTT.

This chain connects TRBV27 to TRBJ2-7, with D perhaps matching TRBD1 (6 bases). Germline V lookup: CDR1 MNHEY, CDR2 SMNVEV (reference sequence). The V and J ends lost 2 bases and 5 bases respectively, with 13 bases between them. The CDR3 has 14 amino acids. DNA of the CDR3: TGTGCCAGCAGTTTACAGGGGAATTTCCACGAGCAGTACTTC. Translated: CASSLQGNFHEQYF.

This clone was found a few times. The chain recombines TRBV10-1 with TRBJ2-3; 11 nucleotides line up with TRBD1. The CDR3 is made up of 15 amino acids. Germline V lookup: CDR1 WNHNN, CDR2 SYGVQD (reference sequence). V was clipped by 3 bases and J by 8 bases; unmatched bases: 7. In DNA, the CDR3 is TGCGCCAGCAGTGAAGGGACAGGGGGAAAGGTTACGCAGTATTTT. Translated: CASSEGTGGKVTQYF.

The gene calls are TRBV29-1 and TRBJ1-2; no clear D. V lost 2 bases and J lost 0, with 10 bases in between. Germline V gene lookup returns CDR1 SQVTM and CDR2 ANQGSEA. The CDR3 consists of 14 residues. The CDR3: CSVEKLLTNYGYTF. The DNA for the CDR3 is TGCAGCGTTGAAAAGCTTTTAACTAACTATGGCTACACCTTC. The full variable domain, its missing parts supplied by reference TRBV29-1 and TRBJ1-2, is SAVISQKPSRDICQRGTSLTIQCQVDSQVTMMFWYRQQPGQSLTLIATANQGSEATYESGFVIDKFPISRPNLTFSTLTVSNMSPEDSSIYLCSVEKLLTNYGYTFGSGTRLTVV.

The CDR3 loop is CASSVSASGRETQYF. The CDR3 bases are TGTGCCAGCAGCGTATCGGCTAGCGGGAGGGAGACCCAGTACTTC. The V call is TRBV9, the J call TRBJ2-5; TRBD2 agrees at 11 bases. Germline assignment: CDR1 SGDLS and CDR2 YYNGEE. This CDR3 comprises 15 residues. V shed 1 base, J shed 5 bases, and the junction held 4 bases outside the gene matches. The full variable domain, with the rest looked up from reference TRBV9 and TRBJ2-5, is DSGVTQTPKHLITATGQRVTLRCSPRSGDLSVYWYQQSLDQGLQFLIQYYNGEERAKGNILERFSAQQFPDLHSELNLSSLELGDSALYFCASSVSASGRETQYFGPGTRLLVL.

V gene TRBV4-1 combines with J gene TRBJ1-2; 7 positions agree with TRBD1. This CDR3 has 15 amino acids. CDR1 MGHRA and CDR2 YSYEKL come from the germline V gene. After removal of 1 base from V and 7 bases from J, the junction contained 9 bases not matched to a gene. The CDR3 reads CASSQGGTAEAGYTF. CDR3 nucleotides: TGCGCCAGCAGCCAAGGGGGGACAGCGGAAGCTGGCTACACCTTC.

The chain carries TRBV10-3 and TRBJ1-6; 9 bases are a match to TRBD1. Trimming at V came to 4 bases and at J to 9 bases, leaving 7 bases not matched to a gene. From germline, CDR1 is ENHRY and CDR2 SYGVKD. This CDR3 region has 15 residues. The CDR3 DNA is TGTGCCATCAGTGGCTCCGGACAGGGGACTTCACCCCTCCACTTT. It yields the protein CAISGSGQGTSPLHF.

The CDR3 here is CASSSTTGGAYEQYF. The CDR3 nucleotides read TGTGCCAGCTCATCGACCACAGGGGGCGCCTACGAGCAGTACTTC. The chain carries TRBV18 and TRBJ2-7; 9 bases align to TRBD1. The junction had 7 bases not matched to a gene; V was cut back by 5 bases and J by 2 bases. The CDR3 sequence is 15 residues long. Germline CDR1 reads KGHSH; CDR2 reads LQKENI. The full variable domain, its missing parts supplied by reference TRBV18 and TRBJ2-7, is NAGVMQNPRHLVRRRGQEARLRCSPMKGHSHVYWYRQLPEEGLKFMVYLQKENIIDESGMPKERFSAEFPKEGPSILRIQQVVRGDSAAYFCASSSTTGGAYEQYFGPGTRLTVT.

V and J are TRBV27 and TRBJ1-2; D call uncertain. This CDR3 contains 14 residues. Germline CDR1 MNHEY, CDR2 SMNVEV (reference sequence). Trimming took 4 bases from V and 6 from J, leaving 15 bases between them. The CDR3 reads CASSSLSAGDGYTF. The CDR3 DNA is TGTGCCAGCAGTTCCCTTTCAGCGGGCGATGGCTACACCTTC.

The V gene is TRBV9, the J gene TRBJ2-3; D might be TRBD2 (6 bases). There are 14 residues in the CDR3. Germline V CDR1 and CDR2: SGDLS, YYNGEE. Trimming took off 3 bases at V and 1 base at J, with 9 bases between the two ends. The CDR3 bases are TGTGCCAGCAGCGCCGGGACTGGCACAGATACGCAGTATTTT. Amino acid sequence: CASSAGTGTDTQYF.

This sequence joins TRBV6-5 and TRBJ2-7, with 12 bases identical to TRBD2. This CDR3 has 15 amino acids. With V trimmed by 2 bases and J by 5 bases, 4 bases remained unmatched. Looked up from germline, CDR1 is MNHEY and CDR2 is SVGAGI. The CDR3 loop is CASSYRTSGKNEQYF. DNA for the CDR3: TGTGCCAGCAGTTACCGGACTAGCGGGAAAAACGAGCAGTACTTC.

CDR3 DNA sequence: TGTGCCAGCAGCTCGGGCCGTTGGGGACAGTTATATCTCACAGATACGCAGTATTTT. Amino acids: CASSSGRWGQLYLTDTQYF. The chain has TRBV7-8 and TRBJ2-3; TRBD1 matches 7 bases. CDR1 is SGHVS, CDR2 FQNEAQ, per germline. The V segment lost 4 bases and the J segment 2 bases; nucleotides outside the gene matches: 18. The CDR3 contains 19 residues.

The chain couples TRBV24-1 to TRBJ2-3, with 12 bases lining up with TRBD2. The CDR3 totals 17 residues. J lost 2 bases, V lost 3 bases, and 5 bases had no gene match. Per the germline V gene, CDR1 is KGHDR and CDR2 is SFDVKD. In DNA form, the CDR3 reads TGTGCCACCAGTGATCCTAGCGGGAGGGCCAACACAGATACGCAGTATTTT. Amino acids: CATSDPSGRANTDTQYF.

J is TRBJ1-1 and V is TRBV5-8; 10 bases align to TRBD1. Germline trimming cut 4 bases from V and 0 bases from J; bases unmatched to any gene: 6. Germline CDR1 is SGHTS and CDR2 is YDEGEE. The CDR3 length is 16 residues. The CDR3 protein is CASSQGTGVMNTEAFF. In nucleotides, the CDR3 is TGTGCCAGCAGCCAAGGGACAGGGGTTATGAACACTGAAGCTTTCTTT. Supplemented by reference TRBV5-8 and TRBJ1-1, the full variable domain reads EAGVTQSPTHLIKTRGQQATLRCSPISGHTSVYWYQQALGLGLQFLLWYDEGEERNRGNFPPRFSGRQFPNYSSELNVNALELEDSALYLCASSQGTGVMNTEAFFGQGTRLTVV.

This clone was counted only a few times. The V and J genes are TRBV27 and TRBJ2-7; 13 bases match TRBD2. Losses at the gene ends were 5 bases for V and 7 bases for J; bases not matched to a gene: 8. CDR1 and CDR2 from the germline V gene are MNHEY and SMNVEV (reference sequence). CDR3 length equals 15 residues. The CDR3 DNA reads as TGTGCCAGCAGTCCACGGACTAGCGGGAGTCGGGAGCAGTACTTC. Amino acid sequence: CASSPRTSGSREQYF.

The CDR3 DNA sequence: TGTGCCAGCTCCTCGGGACAGGGTAGTTACGAGCAGTACTTC. Translation gives CASSSGQGSYEQYF. The rearrangement joins TRBV18 to TRBJ2-7, with TRBD1 matching over 9 bases. V was pared by 6 bases and J by 4 bases, with 7 bases of the junction left unmatched. This CDR3 is built from 14 residues. Germline V lookup: CDR1 KGHSH, CDR2 LQKENI.